This entry lists 15 T cell receptor beta chains sequenced from one sample in a study of T cell repertoires in aging, cancer and after chemotherapy. Peripheral blood genomic DNA, not sorted cells or RNA, was the template. Rearranged V-D-J TRB sequences were amplified with a mixed TRB-A/B primer pool. TCRdb independently ran MiXCR on the multiplex PCR reads; one entry per CDR3 protein. The sample holds a few thousand distinct CDR3 sequences, roughly 64% seen once. The source material was blood. Every receptor here comes from a human donor with a solid tumor.

The chain couples TRBV29-1 to TRBJ1-4; 7 nucleotides match TRBD1. The CDR3 loop spans 12 amino acids. Germline V gene sequence: CDR1 SQVTM, CDR2 ANQGSEA. The V segment lost 8 bases and the J segment 7 bases; nucleotides outside the gene matches: 7. The CDR3 spells CSYTGDSEKLFF. Written as DNA, the CDR3 is TGCAGCTACACAGGGGACAGTGAAAAACTGTTTTTT.

The chain couples TRBV20-1 to TRBJ2-7; D might be TRBD1 (5 bases). The CDR3 has 12 amino acids. Trimming stripped 4 bases from V and 1 base from J, with 8 bases between. Germline loops: CDR1 DFQATT, CDR2 SNEGSKA (reference sequence). The CDR3 nucleotides are TGCAGTGCTAACAAGGGGTCCTACGAGCAGTACTTC. Translated, it gives CSANKGSYEQYF.

This clonotype appeared a single time. The chain uses TRBV18 and TRBJ1-1; 7 bases are shared with TRBD1. Germline V gene sequence: CDR1 KGHSH, CDR2 LQKENI. There are 18 residues in the CDR3. Trimming at V came to 2 bases and at J to 5 bases, leaving 17 bases not matched to a gene. CDR3 sequence reads: CASSPTPTGPGGRTEAFF. In DNA, the CDR3 is TGTGCCAGCTCACCAACTCCGACGGGGCCAGGGGGAAGGACTGAAGCTTTCTTT.

The V and J genes are TRBV29-1 and TRBJ2-1; D perhaps matches TRBD2 (6 bases). V lost 1 base to trimming and J lost 4 bases, with 11 bases between them. CDR1 is SQVTM and CDR2 is ANQGSEA in the germline V gene. The CDR3 sequence is 14 residues long. The CDR3 nucleotides are TGCAGCGTTGAAGTCCTAGCGACTTACAATGAGCAGTTCTTC. Its protein product is CSVEVLATYNEQFF.

The chain employs TRBV5-1 and TRBJ1-6, with D unclear. CDR3 size: 14 residues. Germline V gene lookup returns CDR1 SGHRS and CDR2 YFSETQ. V was trimmed by 4 bases and J by 7 bases, leaving 12 bases between them. In DNA form, the CDR3 reads TGCGCCAGCAGCCTAGGGCAAGCCAATTCACCCCTCCACTTT. This gives the protein CASSLGQANSPLHF.

The chain combines TRBV7-9 with TRBJ2-2, with a tentative D call TRBD2 (6 bases). V was cut by 2 bases and J by 4 bases, with 8 bases left in between. The CDR3 has 14 amino acids. Germline V gene sequence: CDR1 SEHNR, CDR2 FQNEAQ (reference sequence). The CDR3 reads CASSLYGGTGELFF. The DNA for the CDR3 is TGTGCCAGCAGCTTATACGGGGGCACCGGGGAGCTGTTTTTT.

Only a few counts were recorded for this clonotype. This chain links TRBV24-1 with TRBJ2-1, with D tentatively TRBD2 (5 bases). The ends were cut back, 6 bases at V and 6 bases at J, with 17 bases in the middle. There are 15 residues in the CDR3. Germline CDR1 reads KGHDR; CDR2 reads SFDVKD. This chain's CDR3 is CATSPGPLRANEQFF. The CDR3 DNA is TGTGCCACCAGTCCTGGACCCCTGAGGGCCAATGAGCAGTTCTTC.

This chain connects TRBV11-2 to TRBJ2-1, with a weak D call TRBD2 (5 bases). CDR1 is SGHAT, CDR2 FQNNGV, per germline. This CDR3 region has 20 residues. V shed 5 bases and J shed 1 base, with 27 bases lying between them. DNA for the CDR3: TGTGCCAGCAGCCCACAATCGAGAGGGAGCGCTCGGGGATCCTACAATGAGCAGTTCTTC. This gives the protein CASSPQSRGSARGSYNEQFF.

The chain is built from TRBV5-1 and TRBJ1-3; no definite D call. This CDR3 region has 15 residues. The germline V gene has CDR1 SGHRS and CDR2 YFSETQ. Trimming stripped 0 bases from V and 1 base from J, with 8 bases between. The CDR3 protein is CASSLAVGSGNTIYF. DNA of the CDR3: TGCGCCAGCAGCTTGGCCGTTGGTTCTGGAAACACCATATATTTT. The full variable domain, its missing parts supplied by reference TRBV5-1 and TRBJ1-3, is KAGVTQTPRYLIKTRGQQVTLSCSPISGHRSVSWYQQTPGQGLQFLFEYFSETQRNKGNFPGRFSGRQFSNSRSEMNVSTLELGDSALYLCASSLAVGSGNTIYFGEGSWLTVV.

V usage is TRBV6-5 and J usage is TRBJ2-1; D unclear. This CDR3 is built from 12 residues. V was cut by 5 bases and J by 5 bases, with 7 bases left in between. Germline V gene data show CDR1 as MNHEY and CDR2 as SVGAGI. Written as DNA, the CDR3 is TGTGCCAGCAGTCCACGGAACAATGAGCAGTTCTTC. Translation: CASSPRNNEQFF.

The chain is built from TRBV5-1 and TRBJ1-1; a weak D match, TRBD1 (6 bases). This CDR3 has 16 amino acids. V was cut by 0 bases and J by 5 bases, with 17 bases left in between. Germline assignment: CDR1 SGHRS and CDR2 YFSETQ. CDR3 nucleotide sequence: TGCGCCAGCAGCTTGGAGACAGGACTGGCGGCGACTGAAGCTTTCTTT. Amino acid sequence: CASSLETGLAATEAFF.

The genes are TRBV6-1 and TRBJ2-7; 10 nucleotides line up with TRBD1. CDR3 length equals 16 residues. Germline loops: CDR1 MNHNS, CDR2 SASEGT. The J segment lost 5 bases and the V segment lost 8 bases, leaving 15 bases of the junction unmatched. In nucleotides, the CDR3 is TGTGCCAGCGGCCGACGGCCCGGGACAGGGGTCAACGAGCAGTACTTC. As protein: CASGRRPGTGVNEQYF.

The V and J genes are TRBV7-2 and TRBJ1-6, with D perhaps TRBD1 (6 bases). This CDR3 is built from 14 residues. The ends were cut back, 6 bases at V and 10 bases at J, with 16 bases in the middle. Germline CDR1 reads SGHTA; CDR2 reads FQGNSA. The CDR3 protein is CASRLQGSKSPLHF. CDR3 nucleotide sequence: TGTGCCAGCAGGTTACAGGGTTCGAAATCACCCCTCCACTTT.

The CDR3 sequence is CASSFSGGNSPLHF. CDR3 sequence (DNA): TGTGCCAGCAGTTTCTCGGGGGGTAATTCACCCCTCCACTTT. The V call is TRBV12-3 or TRBV12-4, the J call TRBJ1-6; D possibly corresponds to TRBD1 (5 bases). The CDR3 is 14 amino acids. Trimming left V 3 bases short and J 6 bases short, with 9 bases between.

CDR3 coding DNA: TGTGCCAGCAGTCGGACCCGAGGGGGTTCACCCCTCCACTTT. Translated, it gives CASSRTRGGSPLHF. The V and J genes are TRBV12-3 or TRBV12-4 and TRBJ1-6; a possible D gene is TRBD1 (6 bases). This CDR3 region has 14 residues. V was shortened by 5 bases and J by 9 bases, with 14 bases between the two germline ends.